This TCR beta chain was identified in a study of T cell responses to AZD1222 COVID-19 vaccine. Study-level points and caveats: Close to half of all spike-specific TCRs reportedly target regions of the variants that are unmutated.

Libraries were prepared by immunoSEQ multiplex PCR; TCRdb keeps only in-frame clonotypes and omits some of them. Of some 95,000 clones listed, under 90% were seen once; the top ten hold about 2.7%. As concerns this clone: Its antigen is not identified.

V was clipped by 3 bases and J by 5 bases, with 7 bases between them. The CDR3 length is 13 residues. Germline V lookup: CDR1 MDHEN, CDR2 SYDVKM. The clonotype was recovered from an adult in good health. The sequencing here drew on peripheral blood, taken on day 0 of MenACWY control vaccination. This chain uses TRBV28 with TRBJ1-4; D is possibly TRBD1 (5 bases). CDR3 sequence: CASSLRGNEKLFF. In nucleotides, the CDR3 is TGTGCCAGCAGTTTGCGGGGGAATGAAAAACTGTTTTTT.